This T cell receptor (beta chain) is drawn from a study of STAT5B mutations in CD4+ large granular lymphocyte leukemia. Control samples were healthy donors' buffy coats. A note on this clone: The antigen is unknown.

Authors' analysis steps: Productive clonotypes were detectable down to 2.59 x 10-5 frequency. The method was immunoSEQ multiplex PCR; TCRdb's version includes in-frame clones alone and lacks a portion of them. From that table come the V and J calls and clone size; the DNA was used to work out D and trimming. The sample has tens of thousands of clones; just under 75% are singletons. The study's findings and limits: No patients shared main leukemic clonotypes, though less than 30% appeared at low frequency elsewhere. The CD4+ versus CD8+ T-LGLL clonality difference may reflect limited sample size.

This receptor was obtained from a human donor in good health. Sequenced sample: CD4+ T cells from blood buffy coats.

CDR3 coding DNA: TGTGCCAGCAGTTTGTCCGGGACAGCGGGGCTAGCCTACGAGCAGTACTTC. As protein: CASSLSGTAGLAYEQYF. The chain is built from TRBV27 and TRBJ2-7, with D tentatively TRBD1 or TRBD2 (7 bases each). V dropped 3 bases and J dropped 2 bases, with 20 bases sitting between them. This CDR3 comprises 17 residues. Germline V gene lookup returns CDR1 MNHEY and CDR2 SMNVEV (reference sequence).